This record covers a single T cell receptor beta chain. The antigen it recognizes is unknown. Base qualities are not at hand, and no much larger clone is one base apart. This entry belongs to a study of blood T cell repertoires in COVID-19 (dated by TCRdb to 2018 to 2021). Some background on the complete study: Samples from collaborators originated in the United States, Italy and Spain and spanned both the acute and convalescent phases of COVID-19. The dataset comprised deeply sampled blood TCRbeta repertoires from subjects exposed to, actively infected with, or recovered from COVID-19. Samples came from the ongoing ImmuneRACE study (first 160 participants) plus 1,254 subjects from 6 global collaborators. The prospective study material was composed of cDNA or gDNA derived from T cells, B-cell-depleted T cells, or PBMCs. Sample metadata almost always included a de-identified subject ID, COVID-19 status, age in years and sex. HLA class I and class II types, where available, came from metadata supplied by the sample provider rather than from assay-based typing. A freely available public database, intended as a resource for researchers studying the immune response to SARS-CoV-2, is where the repertoires were released.

TCRbeta CDR3 regions were amplified from genomic DNA using the immunoSEQ Assay, a bias-controlled multiplex PCR. As for the authors' bioinformatics: Within the assay, amplification of reference gene primers was used to estimate how many nucleated cells each sample contained. To quantify the absolute abundance of each unique TCRbeta CDR3 rearrangement, sequence reads were collapsed and filtered. Productive Simpson clonality was computed per sample as the square root of Simpson's diversity index over productive rearrangements. The source is immuneACCESS, and TCRdb retained only in-frame sequences with V and J called. Part of the clones is not carried over; for the studies checked, unresolved V genes explain less than half of this, and the remainder is unexplained. V and J calls and clone size are given by that table; D and trimming were obtained from the DNA. Counted in this sample were about 340,000 clones; roughly 90% of them appeared once. In total, the top ten clones hold about 7.3% of the sample.

The CDR3 numbers 15 residues from cysteine through phenylalanine. Only the CDR3 DNA is retained, 45 bases long and in frame from the first base. CDR1 SEHNR and CDR2 FQNEAQ were looked up in the germline V gene (reference sequence). V gives up 1 base and J gives up 0 bases, and the segment between their germline ends measures 7 bases. The investigation overall reported the following: The amount of clinical and demographic metadata varied by source and participant and was provided uncurated.

In Seattle, one collaborating source enrolled patients while the infection was active and tracked those patients longitudinally over the course of disease. The collaborating institutions used their own protocols to collect whole blood in K2EDTA tubes. For TCRbeta analysis, collaborators shipped samples as frozen whole blood, isolated PBMCs, or DNA extracted from either of those sample types. Sequenced material: peripheral blood. Rearrangement joined TRBV7-9 to TRBJ1-5; the D gene is unclear. This clonotype originated in a woman in her seventies with COVID-19, enrolled during active disease. The CDR3 has the sequence CASSLGQISNQPQHF. The DNA reads as follows: TGTGCCAGCAGCTTAGGGCAAATTAGCAATCAGCCCCAGCATTTT.